The sequence of this T cell receptor beta chain was determined in a study of T-cell reconstitution after alpha-beta-depleted transplantation in children. This clonotype was counted only a few times. The library targeted TCRbeta and was prepared with unique molecular identifiers. TCRdb reprocessed the PCR reads with MiXCR, giving one entry per CDR3 protein. The sample contains approximately 980,000 distinct CDR3 sequences, about 29% of which appear only once. The CDR3 totals 11 residues. Germline V lookup: CDR1 SQVTM, CDR2 ANQGSEA. Trimming left V 4 bases short and J 6 bases short, with 7 bases between.

Sequenced here: PBMCs, mostly from graft donor cells, sampled 360 days after TCRalphabeta/CD19-depleted stem cell transplant. The clonotype originates from a boy in the first two years of life who had a stem cell transplant for SCID, so the T cells may come from the graft donor. This chain uses TRBV29-1 with TRBJ2-1; D not certain. The CDR3 DNA reads as TGCAGCGTTGCGTCGGGCAATGAGCAGTTCTTC. Translated, it gives CSVASGNEQFF.